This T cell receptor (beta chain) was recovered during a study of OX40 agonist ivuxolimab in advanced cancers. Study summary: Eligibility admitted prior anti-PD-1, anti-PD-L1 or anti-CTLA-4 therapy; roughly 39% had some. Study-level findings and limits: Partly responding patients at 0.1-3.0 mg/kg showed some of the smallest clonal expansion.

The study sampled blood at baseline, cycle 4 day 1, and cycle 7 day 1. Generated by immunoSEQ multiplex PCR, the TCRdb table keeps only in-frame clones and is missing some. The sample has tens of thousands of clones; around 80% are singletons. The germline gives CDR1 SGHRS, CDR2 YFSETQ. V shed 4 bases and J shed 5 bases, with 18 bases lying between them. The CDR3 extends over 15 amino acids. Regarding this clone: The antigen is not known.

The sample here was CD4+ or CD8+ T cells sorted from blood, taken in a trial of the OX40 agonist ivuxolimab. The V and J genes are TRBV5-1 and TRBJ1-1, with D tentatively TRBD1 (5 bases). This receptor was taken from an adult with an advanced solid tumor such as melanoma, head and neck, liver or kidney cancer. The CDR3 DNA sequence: TGCGCCAGCAGCACAGGACGGCCCGAGAAGACTGAAGCTTTCTTT. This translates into CASSTGRPEKTEAFF.